Listed below are T cell receptor beta chains from one sample, sequenced in a study of cytomegalovirus exposure and HLA in healthy donors. TCRdb keeps only in-frame clones here, not all; method: immunoSEQ multiplex PCR. The sample lists fewer than 130,000 clones; about 80% were seen once. Source material: PBMCs. These receptors were obtained from a woman in her fifties or sixties in good health and CMV-seropositive. Both conserved end residues are part of each CDR3. D genes are given only for firm matches. The size entry is marked missing in some rows and otherwise reads once, few, many or a size class.

>TRBD2|TRBV6-1|TRBJ2-5|.
TGTGCCAGCAGTACAGGGACTAGTCCTACGGAGACCCAGTACTTC
CASSTGTSPTETQYF
>TRBD2|TRBV4-2|TRBJ2-3|once
TGTGCCAGCAGCTACGTCCAGACTAGCGGCACAGATACGCAGTATTTT
CASSYVQTSGTDTQYF
>.|TRBV2|TRBJ1-3|once
TGTGCCAGCAGCTATACTGGAAACACCATATATTTT
CASSYTGNTIYF
>TRBD2|TRBV11-2|TRBJ2-1|.
TGTGCCAGCAGCTTGCCCCTTAGCGGGACATACACCTACAATGAGCAGTTCTTC
CASSLPLSGTYTYNEQFF
>TRBD1|TRBV7-9|TRBJ1-1|few
TGTGCCACCACGGAGCGACAGGGGGCGGGAGCTTTCTTT
CATTERQGAGAFF
>.|TRBV5-4|TRBJ1-2|.
TGTGCCAGCAGCTTATTCCTCGTCGACTGTGGCTACACCTTC
CASSLFLVDCGYTF
>TRBD2|TRBV10-2|TRBJ2-7|.
TGCGCCGTTGGGGGTGGACTAGCCTCCTACGAGCAGTACTTC
CAVGGGLASYEQYF
>.|TRBV6-5|TRBJ2-7|.
TGTGCCAGTAACACAGGGTACGAGCAGTACTTC
CASNTGYEQYF
>.|TRBV27|TRBJ2-1|.
TGTGCCAGCAGTTGGGGCAGGGGGGACTACAATGAGCAGTTCTTC
CASSWGRGDYNEQFF
>.|TRBV18|TRBJ2-7|.
TGTGCCAGCTCACCACCGGGCAGGGGAGCCTCCTACGAGCAGTACTTC
CASSPPGRGASYEQYF
>TRBD1|TRBV7-9|TRBJ2-1|once
TGTGCCAGCAGCGCCCGGGACAGATACAATGAGCAGTTCTTC
CASSARDRYNEQFF
>.|TRBV10-2|TRBJ2-7|.
TGCGCCAGCAGTGAGCCTTCGATGGGGGGATACGAGCAGTACTTC
CASSEPSMGGYEQYF
>.|TRBV28|TRBJ1-4|few
TGTGCCAGCAGCCCACTTAGGGGTTCTTATGAAAAACTGTTTTTT
CASSPLRGSYEKLFF
>.|TRBV7-9|TRBJ1-2|.
TGTGCCAGCAGCTTAGGGGCAGGGCTCGAAACTATGAGCTACACCTTC
CASSLGAGLETMSYTF